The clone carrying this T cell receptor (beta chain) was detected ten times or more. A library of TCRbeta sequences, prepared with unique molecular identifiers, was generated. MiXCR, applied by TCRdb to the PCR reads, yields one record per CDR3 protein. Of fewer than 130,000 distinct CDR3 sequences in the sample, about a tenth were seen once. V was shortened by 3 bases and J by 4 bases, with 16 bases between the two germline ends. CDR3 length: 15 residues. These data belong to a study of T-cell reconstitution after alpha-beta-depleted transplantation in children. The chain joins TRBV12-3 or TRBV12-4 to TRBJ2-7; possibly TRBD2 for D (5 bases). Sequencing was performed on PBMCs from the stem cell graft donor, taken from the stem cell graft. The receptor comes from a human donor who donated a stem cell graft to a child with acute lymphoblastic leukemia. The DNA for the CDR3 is TGTGCCAGCAGTTTGAGACGAGGGCCAACATACGAGCAGTACTTC. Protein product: CASSLRRGPTYEQYF.